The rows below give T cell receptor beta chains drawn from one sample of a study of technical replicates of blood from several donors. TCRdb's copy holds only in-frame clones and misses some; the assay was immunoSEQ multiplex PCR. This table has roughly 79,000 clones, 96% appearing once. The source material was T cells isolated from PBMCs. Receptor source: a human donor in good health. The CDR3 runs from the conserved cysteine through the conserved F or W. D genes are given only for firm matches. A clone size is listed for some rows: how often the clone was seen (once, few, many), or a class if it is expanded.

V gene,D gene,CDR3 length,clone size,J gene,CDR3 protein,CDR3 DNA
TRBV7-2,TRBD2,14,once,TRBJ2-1,CASRLSGGYNEQFF,TGTGCCAGCAGACTTAGCGGGGGCTACAATGAGCAGTTCTTC
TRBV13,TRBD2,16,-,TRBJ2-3,CASSPLSGSQVHTQYF,TGTGCCAGCAGCCCCCTAAGCGGGAGTCAAGTACATACGCAGTATTTT
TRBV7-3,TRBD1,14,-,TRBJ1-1,CASSLLGTGTEAFF,TGTGCCAGCAGCCTTCTTGGGACAGGTACTGAAGCTTTCTTT
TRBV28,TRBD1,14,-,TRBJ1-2,CASTRTGGDYGYTF,TGTGCCAGCACCCGAACAGGGGGAGACTATGGCTACACCTTC
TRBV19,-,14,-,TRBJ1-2,CASSIAQGSYGYTF,TGTGCCAGTAGTATCGCCCAGGGTAGCTATGGCTACACCTTC
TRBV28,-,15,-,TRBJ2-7,CASSFFGGSSYEQYF,TGTGCCAGCAGTTTTTTTGGCGGCAGCTCCTACGAGCAGTACTTC
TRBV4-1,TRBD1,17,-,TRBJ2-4,CASSPIWTGEAKNIQYF,TGCGCCAGCAGCCCGATCTGGACAGGGGAAGCCAAAAACATTCAGTACTTC
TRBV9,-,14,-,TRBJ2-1,CASSVPGVVNEQFF,TGTGCCAGCAGCGTACCGGGAGTGGTAAATGAGCAGTTCTTC
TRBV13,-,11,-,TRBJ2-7,CASSLSREQYF,TGTGCCAGCAGCTTAAGCCGGGAGCAGTACTTC
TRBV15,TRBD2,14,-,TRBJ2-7,CATALAGGPGEQYF,TGTGCCACCGCCTTAGCGGGAGGGCCGGGGGAGCAGTACTTC
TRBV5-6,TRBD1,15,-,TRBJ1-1,CASSGLTGAGAEAFF,TGTGCCAGCAGCGGTTTGACAGGGGCAGGGGCTGAAGCTTTCTTT
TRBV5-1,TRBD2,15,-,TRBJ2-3,CASSLGASGGDTQYF,TGCGCCAGCAGCTTGGGCGCTAGCGGTGGAGATACGCAGTATTTT
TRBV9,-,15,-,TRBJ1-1,CASSLQGTGNTEAFF,TGTGCCAGCAGCCTCCAGGGAACCGGGAACACTGAAGCTTTCTTT